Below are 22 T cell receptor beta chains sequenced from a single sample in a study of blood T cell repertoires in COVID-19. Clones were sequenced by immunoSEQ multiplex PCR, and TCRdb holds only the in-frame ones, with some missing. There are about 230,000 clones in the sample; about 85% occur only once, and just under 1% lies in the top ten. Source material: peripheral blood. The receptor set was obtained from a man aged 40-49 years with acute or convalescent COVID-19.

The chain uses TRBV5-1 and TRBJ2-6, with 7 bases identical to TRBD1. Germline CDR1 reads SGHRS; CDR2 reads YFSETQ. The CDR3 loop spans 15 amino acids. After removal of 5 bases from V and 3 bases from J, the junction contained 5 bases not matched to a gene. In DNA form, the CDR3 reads TGCGCCAGCAGGCAACAGGGGAGTGGGGCCAACGTCCTGACTTTC. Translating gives CASRQQGSGANVLTF.

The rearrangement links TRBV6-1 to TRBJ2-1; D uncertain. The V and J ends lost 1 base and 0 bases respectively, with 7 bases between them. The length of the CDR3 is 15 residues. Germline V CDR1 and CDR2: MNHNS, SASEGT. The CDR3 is CASSEDISSYNEQFF. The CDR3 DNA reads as TGTGCCAGCAGTGAAGACATAAGCTCCTACAATGAGCAGTTCTTC.

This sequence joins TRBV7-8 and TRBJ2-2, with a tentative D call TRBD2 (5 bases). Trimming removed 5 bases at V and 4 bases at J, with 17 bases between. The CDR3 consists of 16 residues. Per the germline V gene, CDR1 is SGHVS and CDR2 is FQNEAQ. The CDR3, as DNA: TGTGCCAGCAGCCCCGGACCACCCCGGGGCACCGGGGAGCTGTTTTTT. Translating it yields CASSPGPPRGTGELFF.

This CDR3 reads CASRRGGAFETQYF. CDR3 DNA: TGTGCCAGCAGGCGCGGGGGGGCCTTTGAGACCCAGTACTTC. The chain joins TRBV6-5 to TRBJ2-5, with 9 bases identical to TRBD2. The CDR3 contains 14 residues. CDR1 MNHEY and CDR2 SVGAGI come from the germline V gene. J lost 5 bases, V lost 6 bases, and 7 bases had no gene match.

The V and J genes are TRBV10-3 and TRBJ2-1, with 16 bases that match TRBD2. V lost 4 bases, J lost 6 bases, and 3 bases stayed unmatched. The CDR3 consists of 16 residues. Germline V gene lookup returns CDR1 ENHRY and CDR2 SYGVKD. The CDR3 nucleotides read TGTGCCATCAGTGTGGGACTAGCGGGGGGGATCAATGAGCAGTTCTTC. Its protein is CAISVGLAGGINEQFF.

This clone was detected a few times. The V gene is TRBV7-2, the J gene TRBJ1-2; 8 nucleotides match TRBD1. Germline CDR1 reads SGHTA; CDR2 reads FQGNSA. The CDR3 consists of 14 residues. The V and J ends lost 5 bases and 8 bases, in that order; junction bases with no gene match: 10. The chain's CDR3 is CASSKPGQALGYTF. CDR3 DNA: TGTGCCAGCAGCAAACCGGGACAGGCCCTCGGCTACACCTTC.

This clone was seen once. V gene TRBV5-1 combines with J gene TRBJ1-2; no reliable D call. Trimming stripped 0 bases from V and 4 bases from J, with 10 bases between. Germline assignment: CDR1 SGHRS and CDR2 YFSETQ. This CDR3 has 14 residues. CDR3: CASSLEAVVYGYTF. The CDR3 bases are TGCGCCAGCAGCTTGGAGGCGGTGGTCTATGGCTACACCTTC.

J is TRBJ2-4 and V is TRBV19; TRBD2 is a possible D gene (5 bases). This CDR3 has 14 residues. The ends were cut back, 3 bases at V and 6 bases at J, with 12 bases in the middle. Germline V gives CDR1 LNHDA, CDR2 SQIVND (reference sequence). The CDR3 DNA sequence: TGTGCCAGTAGTATCGGGGAAATCTTAAACATTCAGTACTTC. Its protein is CASSIGEILNIQYF.

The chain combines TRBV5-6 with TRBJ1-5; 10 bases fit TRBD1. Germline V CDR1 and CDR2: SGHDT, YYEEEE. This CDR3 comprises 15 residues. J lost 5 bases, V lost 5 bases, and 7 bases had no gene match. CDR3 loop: CASSSDRGRDQPQHF. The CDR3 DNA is TGTGCCAGCAGTTCCGACAGGGGGCGGGATCAGCCCCAGCATTTT. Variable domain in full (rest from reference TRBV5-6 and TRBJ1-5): DAGVTQSPTHLIKTRGQQVTLRCSPKSGHDTVSWYQQALGQGPQFIFQYYEEEERQRGNFPDRFSGHQFPNYSSELNVNALLLGDSALYLCASSSDRGRDQPQHFGDGTRLSIL.

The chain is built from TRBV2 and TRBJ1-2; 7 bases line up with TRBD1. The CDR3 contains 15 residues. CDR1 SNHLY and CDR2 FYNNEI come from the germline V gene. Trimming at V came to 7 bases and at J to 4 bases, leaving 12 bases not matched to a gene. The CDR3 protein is CASTIMDRPFYGYTF. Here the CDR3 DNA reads TGTGCCAGCACCATTATGGACAGGCCTTTCTATGGCTACACCTTC.

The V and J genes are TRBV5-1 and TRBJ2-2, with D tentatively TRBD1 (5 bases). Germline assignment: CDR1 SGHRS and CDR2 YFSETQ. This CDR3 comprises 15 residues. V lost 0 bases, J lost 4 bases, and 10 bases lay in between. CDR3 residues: CASSLERTTTGELFF. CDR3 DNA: TGCGCCAGCAGCTTGGAGAGGACAACCACCGGGGAGCTGTTTTTT. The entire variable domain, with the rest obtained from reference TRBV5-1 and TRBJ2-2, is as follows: KAGVTQTPRYLIKTRGQQVTLSCSPISGHRSVSWYQQTPGQGLQFLFEYFSETQRNKGNFPGRFSGRQFSNSRSEMNVSTLELGDSALYLCASSLERTTTGELFFGEGSRLTVL.

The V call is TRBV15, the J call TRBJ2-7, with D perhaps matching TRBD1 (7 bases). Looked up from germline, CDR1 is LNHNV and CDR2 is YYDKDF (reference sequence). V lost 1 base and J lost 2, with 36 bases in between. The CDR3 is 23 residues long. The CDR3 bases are TGTGCCACCAGCAGAGCTAAGACCAAACTTCCAGGGGGGCAGGTTGATGACACCTACGAGCAGTACTTC. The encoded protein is CATSRAKTKLPGGQVDDTYEQYF.

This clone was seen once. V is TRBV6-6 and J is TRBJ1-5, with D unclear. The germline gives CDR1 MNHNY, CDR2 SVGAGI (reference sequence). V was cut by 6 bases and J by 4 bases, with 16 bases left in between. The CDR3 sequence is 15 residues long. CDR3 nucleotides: TGTGCCAGCAGCCCTAGGGCAGGAGGAAATCAGCCCCAGCATTTT. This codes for CASSPRAGGNQPQHF.

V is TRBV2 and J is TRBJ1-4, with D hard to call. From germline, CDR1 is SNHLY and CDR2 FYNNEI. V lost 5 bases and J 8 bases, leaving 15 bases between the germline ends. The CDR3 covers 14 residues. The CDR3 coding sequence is TGTGCCAGCAGTATTCGAAGCGGCTGGGAAAAACTGTTTTTT. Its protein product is CASSIRSGWEKLFF.

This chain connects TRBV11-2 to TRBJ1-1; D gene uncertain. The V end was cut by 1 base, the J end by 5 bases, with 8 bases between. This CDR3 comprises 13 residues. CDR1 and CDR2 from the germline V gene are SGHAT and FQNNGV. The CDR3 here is CASSLAGVTEAFF. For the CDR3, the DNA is TGTGCCAGCAGCTTAGCCGGGGTAACTGAAGCTTTCTTT. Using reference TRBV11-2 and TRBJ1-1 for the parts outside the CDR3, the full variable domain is EAGVAQSPRYKIIEKRQSVAFWCNPISGHATLYWYQQILGQGPKLLIQFQNNGVVDDSQLPKDRFSAERLKGVDSTLKIQPAKLEDSAVYLCASSLAGVTEAFFGQGTRLTVV.

This chain's CDR3 is CASSPDRMADTQYF. DNA of the CDR3: TGCGCCAGCAGCCCAGACAGGATGGCAGATACGCAGTATTTT. The rearrangement joins TRBV4-1 to TRBJ2-3; perhaps TRBD1 as D (6 bases). CDR1 MGHRA and CDR2 YSYEKL come from the germline V gene. The CDR3 totals 14 residues. V was pared by 4 bases and J by 4 bases, with 12 bases between.

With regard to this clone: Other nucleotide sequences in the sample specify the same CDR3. This CDR3 is CASSRANEKLFF. CDR3 bases: TGTGCCAGTTCACGAGCTAATGAAAAACTGTTTTTT. The rearrangement uses TRBV2 and TRBJ1-4, with no clear D. CDR1 is SNHLY, CDR2 FYNNEI, per germline. Trimming took 9 bases from V and 3 from J, leaving 8 bases between them. CDR3 length equals 12 residues. Complete variable domain (other parts from reference TRBV2 and TRBJ1-4): EPEVTQTPSHQVTQMGQEVILRCVPISNHLYFYWYRQILGQKVEFLVSFYNNEISEKSEIFDDQFSVERPDGSNFTLKIRSTKLEDSAMYFCASSRANEKLFFGSGTQLSVL.

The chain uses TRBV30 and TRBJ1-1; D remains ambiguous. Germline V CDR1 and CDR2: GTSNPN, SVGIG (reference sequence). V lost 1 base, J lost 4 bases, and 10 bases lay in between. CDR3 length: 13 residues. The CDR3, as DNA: TGTGCCTGGAGTGAGAGGGCGGGCACTGAAGCTTTCTTT. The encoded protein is CAWSERAGTEAFF.

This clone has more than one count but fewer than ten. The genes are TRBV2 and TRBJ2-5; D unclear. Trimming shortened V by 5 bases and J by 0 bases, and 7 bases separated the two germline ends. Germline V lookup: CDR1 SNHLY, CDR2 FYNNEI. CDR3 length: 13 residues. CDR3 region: CASSWANQETQYF. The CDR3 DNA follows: TGTGCCAGCAGTTGGGCTAACCAAGAGACCCAGTACTTC. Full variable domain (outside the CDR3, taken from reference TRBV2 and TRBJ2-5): EPEVTQTPSHQVTQMGQEVILRCVPISNHLYFYWYRQILGQKVEFLVSFYNNEISEKSEIFDDQFSVERPDGSNFTLKIRSTKLEDSAMYFCASSWANQETQYFGPGTRLLVL.

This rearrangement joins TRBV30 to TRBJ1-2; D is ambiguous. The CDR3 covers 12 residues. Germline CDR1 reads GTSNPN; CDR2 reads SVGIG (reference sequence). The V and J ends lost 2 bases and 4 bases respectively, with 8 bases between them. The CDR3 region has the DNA TGTGCCTGGAGTCGGGATGTCTATGGCTACACCTTC. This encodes CAWSRDVYGYTF. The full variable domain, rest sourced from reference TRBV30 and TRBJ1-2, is SQTIHQWPATLVQPVGSPLSLECTVEGTSNPNLYWYRQAAGRGLQLLFYSVGIGQISSEVPQNLSASRPQDRQFILSSKKLLLSDSGFYLCAWSRDVYGYTFGSGTRLTVV.

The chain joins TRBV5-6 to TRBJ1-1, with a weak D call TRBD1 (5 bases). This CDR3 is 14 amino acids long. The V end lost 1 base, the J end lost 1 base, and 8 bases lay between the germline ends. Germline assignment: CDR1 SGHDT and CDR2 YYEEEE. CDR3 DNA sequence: TGTGCCAGCAGCTTGTGGCAGGGGAACACTGAAGCTTTCTTT. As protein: CASSLWQGNTEAFF.

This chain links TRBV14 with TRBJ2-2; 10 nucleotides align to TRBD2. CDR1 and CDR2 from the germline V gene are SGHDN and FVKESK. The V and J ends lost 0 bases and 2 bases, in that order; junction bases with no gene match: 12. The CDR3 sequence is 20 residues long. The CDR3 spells CASSQDGRASGGPNTGELFF. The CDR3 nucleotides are TGTGCCAGCAGCCAAGATGGCAGGGCTAGCGGGGGACCTAACACCGGGGAGCTGTTTTTT.